The rows below give T cell receptor beta chains drawn from one sample of a study of cytomegalovirus exposure and HLA in healthy donors. The table came from immunoSEQ multiplex PCR; TCRdb's copy has only in-frame clones and leaves some out. The sample table sets out approximately 200,000 clones. Material for sequencing was PBMCs. The receptors originated from a boy younger than 18 in good health and CMV-seronegative. Both conserved end residues are part of each CDR3. D genes are given only for firm matches.

D gene	J gene	V gene	CDR3 protein	CDR3 DNA
NA	TRBJ1-6	TRBV18	CASSQGGDYNSPLHF	TGTGCCAGCTCACAAGGCGGTGACTATAATTCACCCCTCCACTTT
TRBD2	TRBJ2-5	TRBV7-2	CASSHGLAGRQETQYF	TGTGCCAGCAGCCACGGACTAGCGGGGAGGCAAGAGACCCAGTACTTC
TRBD1	TRBJ2-7	TRBV19	CASHGQGGNEQYF	TGTGCCAGTCACGGACAGGGTGGGAACGAGCAGTACTTC
NA	TRBJ2-4	TRBV18	CASSPQDRAKNIQYF	TGTGCCAGCTCACCTCAAGACAGAGCCAAAAACATTCAGTACTTC
NA	TRBJ1-2	TRBV6-5	CASSLFEVGYGYTF	TGTGCCAGCAGCCTTTTTGAGGTGGGCTATGGCTACACCTTC
TRBD2	TRBJ2-3	TRBV6-5	CASSLSRGGVDTQYF	TGTGCCAGCAGTCTGTCTCGGGGGGGCGTTGATACGCAGTATTTT
NA	TRBJ1-2	TRBV18	CASSSTRGGYGYTF	TGTGCCAGCTCCTCGACGCGGGGGGGATATGGCTACACCTTC
NA	TRBJ1-1	TRBV29-1	CRAQGTNTEAFF	TGCAGGGCCCAGGGTACGAACACTGAAGCTTTCTTT
NA	TRBJ2-1	TRBV9	CASSVGGNSYNEQFF	TGTGCCAGCAGCGTCGGGGGTAACTCCTACAATGAGCAGTTCTTC
TRBD1	TRBJ2-7	TRBV29-1	CSGGRTGGLDEQYF	TGCAGCGGTGGAAGGACAGGGGGCCTCGACGAGCAGTACTTC
NA	TRBJ1-2	TRBV19	CASSMTPPTALYGYTF	TGTGCCAGTAGTATGACTCCACCGACAGCCCTCTATGGCTACACCTTC
NA	TRBJ1-2	TRBV7-9	CAIRSMGEADGYTF	TGTGCCATCCGATCGATGGGGGAGGCAGATGGCTACACCTTC
TRBD1	TRBJ2-7	TRBV5-4	CASSLGQGAYEQYF	TGTGCCAGCAGCTTGGGACAGGGGGCCTACGAGCAGTACTTC
NA	TRBJ2-3	TRBV12-5	CASGPGVGDTDTQYF	TGTGCTAGTGGTCCGGGAGTGGGGGACACAGATACGCAGTATTTT
TRBD2	TRBJ2-5	TRBV6-1	CASDTSGGTETQYF	TGTGCCAGCGACACTAGCGGGGGGACAGAGACCCAGTACTTC
TRBD2	TRBJ2-5	TRBV2	CASSGAGGQETQYF	TGTGCCAGCAGTGGGGCGGGGGGACAAGAGACCCAGTACTTC
NA	TRBJ1-5	TRBV6-7	CASRHGGGSSNQPQHF	TGTGCCAGCAGACACGGAGGAGGGAGTAGCAATCAGCCCCAGCATTTT
TRBD1	TRBJ1-4	TRBV5-6	CASSLRPGQPFTVEELFF	TGTGCCAGCAGCTTGCGGCCGGGACAGCCTTTTACTGTGGAAGAACTGTTTTTT
NA	TRBJ2-7	TRBV4-2	CASSQASSEQYF	TGTGCCAGCAGCCAAGCATCTAGCGAGCAGTACTTC
NA	TRBJ1-2	TRBV7-2	CASSPRSVYGYTF	TGTGCCAGCAGCCCCCGGTCCGTCTATGGCTACACCTTC